Described below is a single T cell receptor beta chain sequence and its context. Its target is unknown. The sample is drawn from a study of T cell responses to AZD1222 COVID-19 vaccine. Sequencing used immunoSEQ multiplex PCR; TCRdb keeps in-frame clones, though not all of them. Among approximately 73,000 clones, nearly 85% were seen once, and the ten largest hold about 3.1%. Study results and caveats: Vaccine-associated CD4 TCRs spanned spike, dominant at 160-218 and 743-854.

The ends were cut back, 5 bases at V and 7 bases at J, with 9 bases in the middle. The CDR3 has 11 amino acids. Germline V gene data show CDR1 as LNHDA and CDR2 as SQIVND (reference sequence). The chain joins TRBV19 to TRBJ2-7; D is ambiguous. The TCR was taken from an adult in good health. Material: peripheral blood, obtained on day 0 of AZD1222 vaccination. This CDR3 reads CASSWLGEQYF. In DNA form, the CDR3 reads TGTGCCAGTAGTTGGTTGGGTGAGCAGTACTTC.